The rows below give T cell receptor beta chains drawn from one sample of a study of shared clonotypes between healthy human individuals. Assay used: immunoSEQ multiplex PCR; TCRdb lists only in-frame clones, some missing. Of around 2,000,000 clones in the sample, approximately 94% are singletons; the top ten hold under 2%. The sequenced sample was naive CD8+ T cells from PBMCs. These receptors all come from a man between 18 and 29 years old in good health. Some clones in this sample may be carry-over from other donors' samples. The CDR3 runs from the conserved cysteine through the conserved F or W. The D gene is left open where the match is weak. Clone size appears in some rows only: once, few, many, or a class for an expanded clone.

CDR3: CASSQDRWERTEAFF; DNA: TGTGCCAGCAGCCAAGATAGGTGGGAGCGCACTGAAGCTTTCTTT; J: TRBJ1-1; size: NA; V: TRBV14; D: NA
CDR3: CASSLDAQANYEQYF; DNA: TGTGCCAGCAGTTTAGACGCCCAGGCCAACTACGAGCAGTACTTC; J: TRBJ2-7; size: NA; V: TRBV28; D: NA
CDR3: CASRKIRDSYEQYF; DNA: TGTGCCAGCAGGAAAATCCGGGACAGCTACGAGCAGTACTTC; J: TRBJ2-7; size: NA; V: TRBV6-1; D: TRBD1
CDR3: CASSFGTGTPETQYF; DNA: TGTGCCAGCAGCTTCGGAACCGGGACCCCCGAGACCCAGTACTTC; J: TRBJ2-5; size: NA; V: TRBV7-9; D: NA
CDR3: CASSLSPYF; DNA: TGTGCCAGCAGTTTATCCCCTTACTTC; J: TRBJ2-5; size: NA; V: TRBV27; D: NA
CDR3: CASSIDPGSPIYGYTF; DNA: TGTGCCAGTAGTATAGACCCGGGTAGTCCTATCTATGGCTACACCTTC; J: TRBJ1-2; size: NA; V: TRBV19; D: NA
CDR3: CASSLLTAYEQYF; DNA: TGTGCCAGCAGTTTATTAACAGCCTACGAGCAGTACTTC; J: TRBJ2-7; size: NA; V: TRBV27; D: NA
CDR3: CAWRLTGELFF; DNA: TGTGCCTGGAGGCTGACCGGGGAGCTGTTTTTT; J: TRBJ2-2; size: NA; V: TRBV30; D: NA
CDR3: CASSLHRLSYEQYF; DNA: TGTGCCAGCAGTTTGCACAGGCTCTCCTACGAGCAGTACTTC; J: TRBJ2-7; size: NA; V: TRBV27; D: NA
CDR3: CASSWLAGNTDTQYF; DNA: TGTGCCAGCAGTTGGCTAGCGGGGAACACAGATACGCAGTATTTT; J: TRBJ2-3; size: NA; V: TRBV2; D: TRBD2
CDR3: CASSVGGSLYYGYTF; DNA: TGTGCCAGCAGCGTAGGCGGCTCCCTCTACTATGGCTACACCTTC; J: TRBJ1-2; size: NA; V: TRBV9; D: NA
CDR3: CASSYGWDAAYNEQFF; DNA: TGTGCCAGCAGTTACGGGTGGGATGCCGCCTACAATGAGCAGTTCTTC; J: TRBJ2-1; size: NA; V: TRBV6-5; D: NA
CDR3: CASSQVLGAGGRNNEQFF; DNA: TGTGCCAGCAGCCAAGTACTCGGTGCTGGCGGGAGGAACAATGAGCAGTTCTTC; J: TRBJ2-1; size: once; V: TRBV14; D: TRBD2
CDR3: CASSSDVSYEQYF; DNA: TGTGCCAGCAGCTCGGACGTATCCTACGAGCAGTACTTC; J: TRBJ2-7; size: NA; V: TRBV5-5; D: NA
CDR3: CASSVQGAVTEAFF; DNA: TGTGCCAGTAGTGTGCAGGGGGCGGTCACTGAAGCTTTCTTT; J: TRBJ1-1; size: once; V: TRBV19; D: TRBD1
CDR3: CANRGSGGELFF; DNA: TGTGCCAATAGGGGGTCCGGCGGGGAGCTGTTTTTT; J: TRBJ2-2; size: NA; V: TRBV27; D: NA
CDR3: CASSPRESYEQYF; DNA: TGTGCCAGCAGTCCCCGGGAGTCCTACGAGCAGTACTTC; J: TRBJ2-7; size: NA; V: TRBV27; D: NA
CDR3: CASSLGLAGGGYEQYF; DNA: TGTGCCAGCAGCTTGGGACTAGCGGGAGGCGGTTACGAGCAGTACTTC; J: TRBJ2-7; size: NA; V: TRBV7-2; D: TRBD2
CDR3: CASSLSGSTGELFF; DNA: TGTGCCAGCAGTTTGAGCGGGAGTACCGGGGAGCTGTTTTTT; J: TRBJ2-2; size: NA; V: TRBV28; D: TRBD2
CDR3: CASSESAGGPYEQYF; DNA: TGTGCCAGCAGTGAATCTGCGGGAGGACCCTACGAGCAGTACTTC; J: TRBJ2-7; size: NA; V: TRBV2; D: TRBD2
CDR3: CSVEDGSGDGYGYTF; DNA: TGCAGCGTTGAAGATGGGTCGGGGGATGGCTATGGCTACACCTTC; J: TRBJ1-2; size: NA; V: TRBV29-1; D: NA
CDR3: CASSVDPGVIVETQYF; DNA: TGTGCCAGCAGCGTAGACCCGGGTGTAATCGTTGAGACCCAGTACTTC; J: TRBJ2-5; size: NA; V: TRBV9; D: NA
CDR3: CASSQTTSGSYNGELFF; DNA: TGTGCCAGCAGTCAAACGACTAGCGGGAGCTACAACGGGGAGCTGTTTTTT; J: TRBJ2-2; size: NA; V: TRBV27; D: TRBD2
CDR3: CASSGTGDDEQYF; DNA: TGTGCCAGCAGTGGAACAGGGGATGACGAGCAGTACTTC; J: TRBJ2-7; size: NA; V: TRBV7-3; D: TRBD1
CDR3: CASSVGQGNNSPLHF; DNA: TGTGCCAGCAGCGTGGGACAGGGTAATAATTCACCCCTCCACTTT; J: TRBJ1-6; size: NA; V: TRBV11-3; D: TRBD1
CDR3: CASSGYPPRSGYTF; DNA: TGTGCCAGCAGTGGTTATCCGCCCAGGTCAGGCTACACCTTC; J: TRBJ1-2; size: NA; V: TRBV27; D: NA
CDR3: CASSLDSGLGEQYF; DNA: TGTGCCAGCAGCTTAGACAGCGGACTCGGGGAGCAGTACTTC; J: TRBJ2-7; size: NA; V: TRBV7-9; D: NA
CDR3: CASSLYATGGTNEKLFF; DNA: TGCGCCAGCAGCTTGTATGCGACAGGGGGGACTAATGAAAAACTGTTTTTT; J: TRBJ1-4; size: NA; V: TRBV5-1; D: TRBD1
CDR3: CASSSASVYNEQFF; DNA: TGTGCCAGCAGTTCGGCTAGCGTGTACAATGAGCAGTTCTTC; J: TRBJ2-1; size: NA; V: TRBV6-6; D: NA
CDR3: CASSHQVLYGYTF; DNA: TGTGCCAGCAGCCATCAGGTTCTCTATGGCTACACCTTC; J: TRBJ1-2; size: NA; V: TRBV27; D: NA
CDR3: CSVPDHEQFF; DNA: TGCAGCGTCCCGGATCATGAGCAGTTCTTC; J: TRBJ2-1; size: NA; V: TRBV29-1; D: NA
CDR3: CATSRGQLNEKLFF; DNA: TGTGCCACCAGCAGAGGCCAGCTTAATGAAAAACTGTTTTTT; J: TRBJ1-4; size: NA; V: TRBV15; D: NA
CDR3: CGLEGPLGNTIYF; DNA: TGTGGCCTGGAGGGCCCCCTTGGGAACACCATATATTTT; J: TRBJ1-3; size: NA; V: TRBV30; D: NA
CDR3: CASSLEGLLDGYTF; DNA: TGTGCCAGCAGCTTAGAGGGGCTTCTGGATGGCTACACCTTC; J: TRBJ1-2; size: NA; V: TRBV7-2; D: NA
CDR3: CASSPAGTEAFF; DNA: TGTGCCAGCAGTCCCGCGGGCACTGAAGCTTTCTTT; J: TRBJ1-1; size: NA; V: TRBV6-6; D: NA